One and the same sample provided the 16 T cell receptor beta chains below, sequenced in a study of T cells after yellow fever vaccination. TCRdb re-derived calls from the 5' RACE reads in MiXCR, one entry per CDR3 protein. The sample consists of a few hundred thousand distinct CDR3 sequences, about 8.7% of them appearing once. Material: PBMCs, obtained on the day of the first yellow fever vaccination. All receptors come from a man between 18 and 29 years old who received the YFV17D yellow fever vaccine.

The chain combines TRBV21-1 with TRBJ1-5; whether TRBD1, the table's D call, matches the DNA was not checked. TRBV21-1 is termed a pseudogene. This CDR3 has 17 amino acids. The CDR3 sequence is CASSKRLGQGGDQPQHF. In nucleotides, the CDR3 is TGTGCCAGCAGCAAAAGGCTAGGACAGGGGGGGGATCAGCCCCAGCATTTT.

This clonotype came up a few times. V and J are TRBV28 and TRBJ1-4; perhaps TRBD1 as D (5 bases). The CDR3 is 14 residues long. Germline CDR1 and CDR2: MDHEN and SYDVKM. V was trimmed by 7 bases and J by 2 bases, leaving 11 bases between them. The CDR3 DNA sequence: TGTGCCAGCACCCCGACAGCCACTAATGAAAAACTGTTTTTT. It translates to CASTPTATNEKLFF. Full variable domain (missing parts from reference TRBV28 and TRBJ1-4): DVKVTQSSRYLVKRTGEKVFLECVQDMDHENMFWYRQDPGLGLRLIYFSYDVKMKEKGDIPEGYSVSREKKERFSLILESASTNQTSMYLCASTPTATNEKLFFGSGTQLSVL.

The CDR3 loop is CASSLTRTEAFF. The DNA of the CDR3 is TGTGCCAGCAGCTTAACTCGAACTGAAGCTTTCTTT. The chain recombines TRBV7-2 with TRBJ1-1, with D unresolved. Per germline, CDR1 SGHTA and CDR2 FQGNSA. CDR3 size: 12 residues. The ends were cut back, 2 bases at V and 5 bases at J, with 6 bases in the middle. Using reference TRBV7-2 and TRBJ1-1 for the parts outside the CDR3, the full variable domain is GAGVSQSPSNKVTEKGKDVELRCDPISGHTALYWYRQSLGQGLEFLIYFQGNSAPDKSGLPSDRFSAERTGGSVSTLTIQRTQQEDSAVYLCASSLTRTEAFFGQGTRLTVV.

Of note for this clonotype: The germline gene is not matched at one end of the junction; a read error may be the cause. The chain has TRBV4-1 and TRBJ1-6; 8 bases agree with TRBD1. Germline V gene lookup returns CDR1 MGHRA and CDR2 YSYEKL. There are 19 residues in the CDR3. The CDR3 spells CASSQTPGQGSSYNLPLHF. The DNA of the CDR3 is TGCGCCAGCAGCCAAACCCCCGGACAGGGAAGCTCCTATAATTTACCCCTCCACTTT.

This clonotype was picked up a small number of times. The rearrangement links TRBV19 to TRBJ1-1; the D gene is possibly TRBD1 (5 bases). This CDR3 has 13 residues. Trimming shortened V by 8 bases and J by 6 bases, and 16 bases separated the two germline ends. CDR1 is LNHDA, CDR2 SQIVND, per germline (reference sequence). CDR3 amino acids: CASEGVPRPEAFF. The CDR3 region has the DNA TGTGCCAGTGAAGGGGTCCCGAGGCCTGAAGCTTTCTTT. Together with reference TRBV19 and TRBJ1-1, the CDR3 gives the full variable domain: DGGITQSPKYLFRKEGQNVTLSCEQNLNHDAMYWYRQDPGQGLRLIYYSQIVNDFQKGDIAEGYSVSREKKESFPLTVTSAQKNPTAFYLCASEGVPRPEAFFGQGTRLTVV.

The genes are TRBV4-3 and TRBJ2-5, with D perhaps TRBD1 (5 bases). V was trimmed by 4 bases and J by 3 bases, leaving 15 bases between them. The germline V gene has CDR1 LGHNA and CDR2 YSLEER. The CDR3 has 15 residues. The CDR3 DNA is TGCGCCAGCAGCCTCCCCGTGGTAGGGGAAGAGACCCAGTACTTC. Translation gives CASSLPVVGEETQYF.

This clonotype was seen a few times. The V call is TRBV4-2, the J call TRBJ2-7, with TRBD2 identical over 11 bases. The V gene end was trimmed by 4 bases and the J gene end by 2 bases; junction bases not matched to a gene: 7. This CDR3 is built from 16 residues. Germline assignment: CDR1 LGHNA and CDR2 YNFKEQ. CDR3 nucleotides: TGTGCCAGCAGCCCTAGCGGGGGGCCGGCTGCCTACGAGCAGTACTTC. As protein: CASSPSGGPAAYEQYF.

V is TRBV11-1 and J is TRBJ2-2; 10 bases fit TRBD1. The V gene end was trimmed by 3 bases and the J gene end by 4 bases; junction bases not matched to a gene: 17. The CDR3 is made up of 20 amino acids. Germline V gene data show CDR1 as SGHAT and CDR2 as FQDESV (reference sequence). The CDR3, as DNA: TGTGCCAGCAGCTTCCCGCCTTCCGGGACAGGGGTCGGGATCACCGGGGAGCTGTTTTTT. This codes for CASSFPPSGTGVGITGELFF.

V gene TRBV20-1 combines with J gene TRBJ2-7, with D hard to call. Germline V lookup: CDR1 DFQATT, CDR2 SNEGSKA (reference sequence). The V end lost 5 bases, the J end lost 4 bases, and 15 bases lay between the germline ends. CDR3 length equals 13 residues. The CDR3 is CSASNQRSYEQYV. In DNA form, the CDR3 reads TGCAGTGCTTCTAACCAGCGTTCATACGAGCAGTACGTC.

This clonotype came up many times. J is TRBJ1-1 and V is TRBV7-9; no firm D call. CDR1 is SEHNR, CDR2 FQNEAQ, per germline (reference sequence). Trimming pared 5 bases from V and 6 bases from J, leaving 22 bases between. The CDR3 has 16 residues. CDR3 sequence: CASSGGVVLGGPEAFF. The CDR3 DNA sequence: TGTGCCAGCAGCGGCGGAGTTGTTCTCGGAGGGCCTGAAGCTTTCTTT.

This clonotype has a handful of counts. The chain recombines TRBV7-2 with TRBJ2-4; 8 bases align to TRBD2. Trimming removed 4 bases from V and 3 bases from J; junction bases left unmatched: 2. The CDR3 spans 14 residues. CDR1 and CDR2 from the germline V gene are SGHTA and FQGNSA. CDR3 loop: CASSSGTSKNIQYF. CDR3 nucleotide sequence: TGTGCCAGCAGCTCCGGGACTAGCAAAAACATTCAGTACTTC.

There are many counts of this clonotype. V is TRBV29-1 and J is TRBJ2-1; D perhaps matches TRBD1 (5 bases). V was pared by 3 bases and J by 2 bases, with 17 bases between. The length of the CDR3 is 16 residues. The germline CDR1 and CDR2 sequences are SQVTM and ANQGSEA. Here the CDR3 DNA reads TGCAGCGTTGAGAAGTTAGGGGTAGATGCCTACAATGAGCAGTTCTTC. This encodes CSVEKLGVDAYNEQFF.

The chain joins TRBV6-2 or TRBV6-3 to TRBJ1-1; D is possibly TRBD1 (5 bases). The CDR3 loop spans 15 amino acids. V lost 6 bases, J lost 0 bases, and 14 bases lay in between. The V gene's germline CDR1 is MNHEY and CDR2 SVGEGT. CDR3 residues: CASSHRTVVNTEAFF. The CDR3 DNA follows: TGTGCCAGCAGCCACAGGACGGTCGTGAACACTGAAGCTTTCTTT.

This clonotype was seen more than once but under ten times. This chain uses TRBV19 with TRBJ1-2; 10 bases line up with TRBD1. This CDR3 comprises 15 residues. Losses at the gene ends were 4 bases for V and 7 bases for J; bases not matched to a gene: 9. Germline CDR1 is LNHDA and CDR2 is SQIVND (reference sequence). CDR3 region: CASSTWDRGIGGYTF. In DNA, the CDR3 is TGTGCCAGTAGTACCTGGGACAGGGGAATCGGTGGCTACACCTTC.

This clonotype was seen only a few times. The chain employs TRBV10-1 and TRBJ2-7; D is tentatively TRBD1 or TRBD2 (5 bases each). Trimming shortened V by 10 bases and J by 6 bases, and 28 bases separated the two germline ends. CDR1 and CDR2 from the germline V gene are WNHNN and SYGVQD (reference sequence). The CDR3 has 16 amino acids. CDR3 DNA sequence: TGCGCCACCGGGGTCGGGACGGTGGAACGTGAGGTCGAGCAGTACGTC. It yields the protein CATGVGTVEREVEQYV.

This clonotype was picked up a small number of times. This chain uses TRBV12-3 or TRBV12-4 with TRBJ2-3; possible D gene TRBD2, 6 bases. The CDR3 spans 15 residues. V dropped 5 bases and J dropped 4 bases, with 16 bases sitting between them. CDR3 residues: CASSRGGVGADTQYF. CDR3 nucleotide sequence: TGTGCCAGCAGTCGAGGCGGGGTCGGAGCAGATACGCAGTATTTT.